Listed here are 4 T cell receptor beta chains from one sample, sequenced in a study of a mutant IDH1 vaccine in newly diagnosed glioma. Generated by immunoSEQ multiplex PCR, the TCRdb table keeps only in-frame clones and is missing some. Here the sample spans tens of thousands of clones, about four fifths being singletons. Time point of the sample: baseline, week 1 (first vaccination visit). This sample's treatment: pre-vaccination baseline after standard-of-care therapy. This specimen consisted of PBMCs, obtained from a glioma patient treated with radiotherapy, temozolomide or both. Source of these receptors: a young man with glioma.

The chain links TRBV19 to TRBJ2-7; D is undetermined. V was clipped by 6 bases and J by 0 bases, with 9 bases between them. CDR1 is LNHDA, CDR2 SQIVND, per germline (reference sequence). The CDR3 sequence is 13 residues long. The DNA of the CDR3 is TGTGCCAGTAGCGCGACACTCTCCTACGAGCAGTACTTC. Residues: CASSATLSYEQYF.

The chain has TRBV15 and TRBJ2-1; TRBD1 or TRBD2 may be the D gene (6 bases each). Trimming took 3 bases from V and 2 from J, leaving 8 bases between them. The germline gives CDR1 LNHNV, CDR2 YYDKDF (reference sequence). The CDR3 has 14 amino acids. The CDR3 sequence: CATSSRGPYNEQFF. The CDR3 bases are TGTGCCACCAGCAGCCGGGGGCCCTACAATGAGCAGTTCTTC. The complete variable domain, with remaining parts taken from reference TRBV15 and TRBJ2-1, reads DAMVIQNPRYQVTQFGKPVTLSCSQTLNHNVMYWYQQKSSQAPKLLFHYYDKDFNNEADTPDNFQSRRPNTSFCFLDIRSPGLGDTAMYLCATSSRGPYNEQFFGPGTRLTVL.

This chain uses TRBV9 with TRBJ2-1; 11 bases are a match to TRBD2. This CDR3 is built from 15 residues. J was trimmed by 4 bases and V by 3 bases; bases with no gene match: 3. Germline loops: CDR1 SGDLS, CDR2 YYNGEE. CDR3 residues: CASSARLAGYNEQFF. The DNA of the CDR3 is TGTGCCAGCAGCGCTCGACTAGCGGGGTACAATGAGCAGTTCTTC.

The chain couples TRBV11-2 to TRBJ1-1; D uncertain. The CDR3 totals 12 residues. Trimming took off 5 bases at V and 3 bases at J, with 7 bases between the two ends. Per germline, CDR1 SGHAT and CDR2 FQNNGV. The DNA of the CDR3 is TGTGCCAGCAGCCCCCCTTACACTGAAGCTTTCTTT. This sequence encodes CASSPPYTEAFF.